These 26 T cell receptor beta chains originate from one sample sequenced in a study of cytomegalovirus exposure and HLA in healthy donors. PCR was performed using 60 Vbeta and 13 Jbeta primers. Data came from immunoSEQ multiplex PCR; TCRdb stores just in-frame clones and leaves some out. The table shows around 92,000 clones, with 65% to 80% occurring only once. The source material was PBMCs. The source is a woman between 65 and 79 years old in good health and CMV-seropositive.

This chain uses TRBV28 with TRBJ2-7; perhaps TRBD2 as D (6 bases). There are 15 residues in the CDR3. V lost 6 bases, J lost 3 bases, and 18 bases lay in between. Germline V gene sequence: CDR1 MDHEN, CDR2 SYDVKM. CDR3 amino acids: CASSTSGGPYYEQYF. The CDR3 coding sequence is TGTGCCAGCAGCACAAGCGGAGGGCCATACTACGAGCAGTACTTC.

The chain employs TRBV28 and TRBJ1-1, with 7 nucleotides matching TRBD1. Germline values: CDR1 MDHEN, CDR2 SYDVKM. CDR3 length: 15 residues. The junction had 7 bases not matched to a gene; V was cut back by 6 bases and J by 0 bases. The CDR3 protein is CASSPSGQLNTEAFF. CDR3 nucleotide sequence: TGTGCCAGCAGCCCATCGGGACAGCTGAACACTGAAGCTTTCTTT.

V is TRBV2 and J is TRBJ2-1; 7 bases align to TRBD2. The germline CDR1 and CDR2 sequences are SNHLY and FYNNEI. The CDR3 runs to 16 residues. The J segment lost 0 bases and the V segment lost 2 bases, leaving 4 bases of the junction unmatched. Here the CDR3 DNA reads TGTGCCAGCAGTGAAAAGGGAGGGAGCTCCTACAATGAGCAGTTCTTC. Its protein product is CASSEKGGSSYNEQFF.

CDR3 sequence reads: CASSYSSREAYEQYF. CDR3 nucleotides: TGTGCCAGCAGTTACTCGTCCCGGGAGGCCTACGAGCAGTACTTC. The chain has TRBV6-5 and TRBJ2-7, with TRBD2 matching 7 bases. Germline loops: CDR1 MNHEY, CDR2 SVGAGI. J was trimmed by 2 bases and V by 0 bases; bases with no gene match: 4. The CDR3 runs 15 residues.

The chain joins TRBV28 to TRBJ2-7; D remains unclear. V lost 5 bases and J 3 bases, leaving 14 bases between the germline ends. Germline CDR1 and CDR2: MDHEN and SYDVKM. The CDR3 has 14 amino acids. CDR3 residues: CASSHILPGYEQYF. In DNA, the CDR3 is TGTGCCAGCAGTCATATTTTGCCCGGCTACGAGCAGTACTTC.

The V and J genes are TRBV11-2 and TRBJ2-7, with a weak D call TRBD2 (6 bases). Per germline, CDR1 SGHAT and CDR2 FQNNGV. Trimming stripped 4 bases from V and 2 bases from J, with 18 bases between. CDR3 length: 16 residues. The CDR3 reads CASSSPGVDGAYEQYF. CDR3 DNA: TGTGCCAGCAGCTCCCCGGGGGTTGACGGAGCCTACGAGCAGTACTTC.

The chain links TRBV11-2 to TRBJ1-2; TRBD1 aligns across 9 bases. The CDR3 is 16 amino acids. The ends lost 1 base at V and 8 bases at J; junction bases unmatched: 11. From germline, CDR1 is SGHAT and CDR2 FQNNGV. The CDR3 sequence is CASSLGQGQGSWGYTF. CDR3 sequence (DNA): TGTGCCAGCAGCTTAGGCCAGGGACAGGGAAGTTGGGGCTACACCTTC.

This clone was picked up a small number of times. This chain connects TRBV10-1 to TRBJ1-1; TRBD1 might be the D (6 bases). This CDR3 has 13 residues. Germline lookup yields CDR1 WNHNN and CDR2 SYGVQD (reference sequence). V dropped 6 bases and J dropped 4 bases, with 12 bases sitting between them. Here the CDR3 reads CASSLTGSTEAFF. The CDR3 DNA sequence: TGCGCCAGCAGCCTTACAGGGAGCACTGAAGCTTTCTTT.

This clone has just one count. J is TRBJ2-4 and V is TRBV14; 10 bases map to TRBD2. CDR3 length equals 18 residues. Trimming cost V 5 bases and J 1 base; bases outside gene matches: 11. Germline loops: CDR1 SGHDN, CDR2 FVKESK. This CDR3 reads CASSALAGAPSAKNIQYF. The CDR3 DNA sequence: TGTGCCAGCAGCGCCCTAGCGGGAGCCCCCTCGGCCAAAAACATTCAGTACTTC.

This clone has just a few counts. The chain has TRBV19 and TRBJ1-2; TRBD1 agrees at 11 bases. Germline trimming cut 9 bases from V and 5 bases from J; bases unmatched to any gene: 11. Germline-derived CDR1 and CDR2 are LNHDA and SQIVND (reference sequence). The CDR3 is 15 residues long. The CDR3 region is CASYNPGTGGYGYTF. The CDR3 region has the DNA TGTGCCAGCTATAACCCCGGGACAGGGGGGTATGGCTACACCTTC.

The chain joins TRBV19 to TRBJ2-4, with TRBD1 matching 7 bases. Germline V gives CDR1 LNHDA, CDR2 SQIVND (reference sequence). CDR3 length equals 17 residues. The V and J ends lost 0 bases and 0 bases, in that order; junction bases with no gene match: 5. The CDR3 DNA follows: TGTGCCAGTAGTATAGACGGGACAGATTTAGCCAAAAACATTCAGTACTTC. Translation: CASSIDGTDLAKNIQYF. The full variable domain, rest sourced from reference TRBV19 and TRBJ2-4, is DGGITQSPKYLFRKEGQNVTLSCEQNLNHDAMYWYRQDPGQGLRLIYYSQIVNDFQKGDIAEGYSVSREKKESFPLTVTSAQKNPTAFYLCASSIDGTDLAKNIQYFGAGTRLSVL.

The chain employs TRBV7-9 and TRBJ2-1, with 7 bases that match TRBD1. V shed 1 base, J shed 0 bases, and the junction held 0 bases outside the gene matches. Per the germline V gene, CDR1 is SEHNR and CDR2 is FQNEAQ (reference sequence). The CDR3 runs 15 residues. The CDR3 loop reads CASSLGDSSYNEQFF. The CDR3 DNA reads as TGTGCCAGCAGCTTAGGGGACAGCTCCTACAATGAGCAGTTCTTC.

This CDR3 reads CAISESSGKKGAGELFF. CDR3 in DNA: TGTGCCATCAGTGAATCTAGCGGGAAGAAGGGGGCCGGGGAGCTGTTTTTT. J is TRBJ2-2 and V is TRBV10-3, with 9 bases that match TRBD2. This CDR3 is built from 17 residues. The V gene end was trimmed by 3 bases and the J gene end by 6 bases; junction bases not matched to a gene: 11. Looked up from germline, CDR1 is ENHRY and CDR2 is SYGVKD.

The chain has TRBV10-1 and TRBJ2-7; D perhaps matches TRBD2 (6 bases). CDR1 WNHNN and CDR2 SYGVQD come from the germline V gene (reference sequence). The CDR3 has 16 amino acids. Trimming cost V 0 bases and J 7 bases, with 19 bases left between them. The CDR3 is CASSESKAQRAGEQYF. As DNA, the CDR3 is TGCGCCAGCAGTGAGTCGAAGGCACAGAGGGCGGGGGAGCAGTACTTC.

The V gene is TRBV10-1, the J gene TRBJ1-1; TRBD1 might be the D (5 bases). The germline V and J ends were trimmed by 4 bases and 1 base, with 7 bases remaining between them. Per the germline V gene, CDR1 is WNHNN and CDR2 is SYGVQD (reference sequence). CDR3 length: 13 residues. The CDR3 protein is CASSGQKNTEAFF. In nucleotides, the CDR3 is TGCGCCAGCAGTGGACAGAAGAACACTGAAGCTTTCTTT.

This chain uses TRBV12-5 with TRBJ2-5; 11 bases map to TRBD1. Germline trimming cut 6 bases from V and 7 bases from J; bases unmatched to any gene: 4. CDR3 length: 13 amino acids. CDR1 and CDR2 (germline): LGHNT, FRNRAP. In DNA form, the CDR3 reads TGTGCTAGTGGCACCGGGACAGGGGGGACCCAGTACTTC. Its protein is CASGTGTGGTQYF.

The chain is built from TRBV19 and TRBJ1-5; TRBD1 agrees at 9 bases. Unmatched junction bases numbered 5, after V lost 6 bases and J lost 8 bases. CDR1 and CDR2 from the germline V gene are LNHDA and SQIVND (reference sequence). The CDR3 is made up of 13 amino acids. CDR3 residues: CASRRDRAEPQHF. The CDR3 nucleotides are TGTGCCAGTAGGAGGGACAGGGCCGAGCCCCAGCATTTT.

The genes are TRBV2 and TRBJ2-7; weak D call: TRBD2 (6 bases). The CDR3 totals 14 residues. Between the trimmed V and J ends, which lost 11 bases and 3 bases, there was a span of 20 bases. Germline V CDR1 and CDR2: SNHLY, FYNNEI. In nucleotides, the CDR3 is TGTGCCGACGGAAGGGGAGGCTCGGGCTACGAGCAGTACTTC. It translates to CADGRGGSGYEQYF. Supplemented by reference TRBV2 and TRBJ2-7, the full variable domain reads EPEVTQTPSHQVTQMGQEVILRCVPISNHLYFYWYRQILGQKVEFLVSFYNNEISEKSEIFDDQFSVERPDGSNFTLKIRSTKLEDSAMYFCADGRGGSGYEQYFGPGTRLTVT.

This chain connects TRBV7-6 to TRBJ2-7; TRBD2 matches at 9 bases. Unmatched junction bases numbered 3, after V lost 0 bases and J lost 3 bases. Germline lookup yields CDR1 SGHVS and CDR2 FNYEAQ. The CDR3 sequence is 15 residues long. CDR3 amino acids: CASSLAASGNYEQYF. The CDR3 DNA is TGTGCCAGCAGCTTAGCGGCTAGCGGGAACTACGAGCAGTACTTC.

This clone has only one observation. The rearrangement joins TRBV7-9 to TRBJ2-5; D is perhaps TRBD2 (5 bases). This CDR3 spans 15 amino acids. CDR1 and CDR2 from the germline V gene are SEHNR and FQNEAQ (reference sequence). Trimming cost V 1 base and J 2 bases, with 11 bases left between them. The DNA of the CDR3 is TGTGCCAGCAGCTTAGTAGAGGGTACTCAAGAGACCCAGTACTTC. This encodes CASSLVEGTQETQYF.

This chain joins TRBV20-1 and TRBJ1-1; D gene unclear. The germline V and J ends were trimmed by 6 bases and 10 bases, with 15 bases remaining between them. The CDR3 has 11 amino acids. Per germline, CDR1 DFQATT and CDR2 SNEGSKA (reference sequence). CDR3 in amino acids: CSATSGGAAFF. The CDR3 coding sequence is TGCAGTGCCACCTCGGGTGGAGCAGCTTTCTTT.

CDR3 in DNA: TGTGCCGGTACAGGGAACACTGAAGCTTTCTTT. The encoded protein is CAGTGNTEAFF. The chain uses TRBV25-1 and TRBJ1-1, with D perhaps TRBD1 (5 bases). CDR1 and CDR2 from the germline V gene are MGHDK and SYGVNS. The CDR3 consists of 11 residues. Trimming cost V 11 bases and J 1 base, with 8 bases left between them.

This clone was counted once. The gene calls are TRBV4-1 and TRBJ2-3; 10 bases are shared with TRBD2. Germline V gene lookup returns CDR1 MGHRA and CDR2 YSYEKL. The length of the CDR3 is 16 residues. With 2 bases clipped from V and 1 base from J, the junction kept 3 bases outside the gene matches. CDR3: CASSQTSGIGTDTQYF. CDR3 in DNA: TGCGCCAGCAGCCAAACTAGCGGGATTGGCACAGATACGCAGTATTTT.

The gene calls are TRBV28 and TRBJ2-7; 7 positions agree with TRBD1. Germline CDR1 MDHEN, CDR2 SYDVKM. Trimming at V came to 6 bases and at J to 3 bases, leaving 8 bases not matched to a gene. The CDR3 has 14 residues. The CDR3 coding sequence is TGTGCCAGCAGCCACTTTGACAGGGACTACGAGCAGTACTTC. Translated: CASSHFDRDYEQYF.

For the CDR3, the DNA is TGTGCCAGCTCTATCCGGGACATCCTCCTACAAGAGACCCAGTACTTC. It codes for CASSIRDILLQETQYF. The chain is built from TRBV18 and TRBJ2-5, with D tentatively TRBD1 (6 bases). V was trimmed by 6 bases and J by 2 bases, leaving 19 bases between them. This CDR3 spans 16 amino acids. From germline, CDR1 is KGHSH and CDR2 LQKENI.

This chain links TRBV5-1 with TRBJ2-6; 13 bases map to TRBD2. The CDR3 runs to 19 residues. Germline lookup yields CDR1 SGHRS and CDR2 YFSETQ. Trimming at V came to 0 bases and at J to 1 base, leaving 4 bases not matched to a gene. The CDR3 nucleotides read TGCGCCAGCAGCTTGGAAGTGACTAGCGGGAGGTCTGGGGCCAACGTCCTGACTTTC. This translates into CASSLEVTSGRSGANVLTF.